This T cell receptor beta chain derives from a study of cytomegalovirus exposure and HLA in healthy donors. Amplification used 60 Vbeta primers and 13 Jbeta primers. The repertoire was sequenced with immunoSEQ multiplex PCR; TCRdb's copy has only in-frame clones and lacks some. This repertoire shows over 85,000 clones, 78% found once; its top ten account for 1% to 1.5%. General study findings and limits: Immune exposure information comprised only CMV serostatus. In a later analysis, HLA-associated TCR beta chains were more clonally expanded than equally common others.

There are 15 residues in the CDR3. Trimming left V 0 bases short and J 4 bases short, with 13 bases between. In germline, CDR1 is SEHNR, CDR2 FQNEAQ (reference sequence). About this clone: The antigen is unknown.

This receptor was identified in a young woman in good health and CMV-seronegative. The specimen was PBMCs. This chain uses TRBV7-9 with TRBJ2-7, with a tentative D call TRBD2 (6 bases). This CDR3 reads CASSLAQTSFYEQYF. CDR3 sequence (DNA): TGTGCCAGCAGCTTAGCCCAGACTAGTTTTTACGAGCAGTACTTC.